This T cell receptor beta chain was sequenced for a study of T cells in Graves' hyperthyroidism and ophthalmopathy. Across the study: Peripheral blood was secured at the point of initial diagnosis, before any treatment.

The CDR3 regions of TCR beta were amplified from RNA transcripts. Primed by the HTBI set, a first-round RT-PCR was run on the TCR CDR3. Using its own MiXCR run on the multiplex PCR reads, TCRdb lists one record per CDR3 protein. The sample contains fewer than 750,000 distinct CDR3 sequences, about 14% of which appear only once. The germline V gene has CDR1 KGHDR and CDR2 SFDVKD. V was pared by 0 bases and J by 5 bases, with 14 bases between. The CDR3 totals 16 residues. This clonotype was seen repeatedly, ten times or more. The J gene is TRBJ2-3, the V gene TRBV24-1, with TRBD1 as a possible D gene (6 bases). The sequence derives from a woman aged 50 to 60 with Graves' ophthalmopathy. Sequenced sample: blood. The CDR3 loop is CATSDLVPGDRDTQYF. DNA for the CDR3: TGTGCCACCAGTGATTTGGTGCCAGGGGATCGAGATACGCAGTATTTT.